These T cell receptor beta chains were read from a single sample in a study of T cell clones after liver transplantation. The assay was immunoSEQ multiplex PCR, and TCRdb's table has in-frame clones only and misses some. The data hold roughly 100,000 clones, with more than 75% observed a single time. This specimen was CD4+ T cells from blood, taken before liver transplant. These receptors were taken from a human donor who received a liver transplant. Each CDR3 is given with its conserved first and last residue. A D gene is named only where the DNA matches it firmly. Only part of the rows carry a size: once, few, many, or a class if the clone is expanded.

size	length	D	V	J	DNA	CDR3
.	14	.	TRBV5-1	TRBJ2-7	TGCGCCAGCAGCCCGGGGGCGGGAGTGTGGGAGCAGTACTTC	CASSPGAGVWEQYF
.	11	.	TRBV29-1	TRBJ1-2	TGCAGCGTCGGGCCAGCTGGAGGCTACACCTTC	CSVGPAGGYTF
once	14	.	TRBV6-1	TRBJ2-7	TGTGCCAGCAGTGAAACCTGGACAGCCTACGAGCAGTACTTC	CASSETWTAYEQYF
once	13	.	TRBV7-9	TRBJ1-1	TGTGCCAGCAGCTCCCAGATGAACACTGAAGCTTTCTTT	CASSSQMNTEAFF
.	11	.	TRBV7-9	TRBJ2-7	TGTGCCAGCAGCCAGGGACCTGCACGGTACTTC	CASSQGPARYF
.	14	.	TRBV11-3	TRBJ1-2	TGTGCCAGCAGCTTAGTTCTTCCGGGGTCTGGCTACACCTTC	CASSLVLPGSGYTF
.	13	.	TRBV27	TRBJ1-1	TGTGCCAGCAGTCCGACGATGAACACTGAAGCTTTCTTT	CASSPTMNTEAFF
once	16	TRBD2	TRBV10-3	TRBJ2-1	TGTGCCATCAGCGACCTGACTAGCGGGAGGGACAATGAGCAGTTCTTC	CAISDLTSGRDNEQFF
.	13	.	TRBV15	TRBJ1-1	TGTGCCACCAGCGGCCCCTCGGGGGTTGAAGCTTTCTTT	CATSGPSGVEAFF
.	18	.	TRBV5-1	TRBJ1-4	TGCGCCAGTCGTACGGGCCCGGGGCGCGGGGGGTATAATGAAAAACTGTTTTTT	CASRTGPGRGGYNEKLFF
.	13	.	TRBV5-1	TRBJ2-5	TGCGCCAGCAGCTTAGACAGGATTGAGACCCAGTACTTC	CASSLDRIETQYF
once	14	.	TRBV18	TRBJ1-4	TGTGCCAGTTCAGAGGGGGCAACTAATGAAAAACTGTTTTTT	CASSEGATNEKLFF
.	14	.	TRBV27	TRBJ1-5	TGTGCCAGCAGTAGACGCGAGGACAATCAGCCCCAGCATTTT	CASSRREDNQPQHF
.	14	.	TRBV7-2	TRBJ2-5	TGTGCCAGCAGCCCGACGGGGGCTAGAGAGACCCAGTACTTC	CASSPTGARETQYF
.	17	TRBD2	TRBV27	TRBJ2-7	TGTGCCAGCAGCCTCTATACTAGCGGGAGAGTGGGGATAGGGCAGTACTTC	CASSLYTSGRVGIGQYF
.	16	.	TRBV5-1	TRBJ2-2	TGCGCCAGCAGCTTGGGGCAGACCCACCGTCCCGGGGAGCTGTTTTTT	CASSLGQTHRPGELFF
.	16	TRBD1	TRBV10-3	TRBJ2-7	TGTGCCATCAGTGATCTGGGCAGGGGGACCCCCTACGAGCAGTACTTC	CAISDLGRGTPYEQYF
.	14	.	TRBV6-5	TRBJ2-5	TGTGCCAGCAGTTACGGGACCCTCCGGGAGACCCAGTACTTC	CASSYGTLRETQYF
.	16	.	TRBV11-2	TRBJ2-1	TGTGCCAGCAGCTTAGTTAGACTAGTCGTATACAATGAGCAGTTCTTC	CASSLVRLVVYNEQFF
.	16	.	TRBV15	TRBJ2-7	TGTGCCACCAGCAGAGTTGGGTCGGGATCTTCTTACGAGCAGTACTTC	CATSRVGSGSSYEQYF
.	17	.	TRBV7-2	TRBJ2-6	TGTGCCAGCAGCCTTTCGGGGACCTCCTCTGGGGCCAACGTCCTGACTTTC	CASSLSGTSSGANVLTF
.	11	.	TRBV27	TRBJ1-1	TGTGCCACTTTCCTGAACACTGAAGCTTTCTTT	CATFLNTEAFF
.	14	.	TRBV6-1	TRBJ1-1	TGTGCCAGCGTACTCTCAGGACGGAACACTGAAGCTTTCTTT	CASVLSGRNTEAFF
.	13	.	TRBV28	TRBJ1-1	TGTGCCACCACGGGGCAGGGCGGCTGGCAAGCTTTCTTT	CATTGQGGWQAFF
.	14	.	TRBV5-1	TRBJ1-3	TGCGCCAGCAGCTCGGGGCGGGATGGAAACACCATATATTTT	CASSSGRDGNTIYF
.	18	.	TRBV27	TRBJ2-5	TGTGCCAGCACCCTTACCGGGGGGCGGAGAACACAGCAAGAGACCCAGTACTTC	CASTLTGGRRTQQETQYF
.	17	TRBD1	TRBV9	TRBJ1-3	TGTGCCAGCAGCGTAGGTACGGGGACAGGGGCTTCGAACACCATATATTTT	CASSVGTGTGASNTIYF
.	14	.	TRBV19	TRBJ1-5	TGTGCCAGTGGTACGAGCAGGGGTGATCAGCCCCAGCATTTT	CASGTSRGDQPQHF
.	15	.	TRBV27	TRBJ2-7	TGTGCCAGCAGTCAACCCGGGACGGGAACCTACGAGCAGTACTTC	CASSQPGTGTYEQYF
.	20	TRBD1	TRBV7-6	TRBJ2-7	TGTGCCAGCGCCCTAGTCCCCCCCGGGACAGGGGGCGCGGGGTTCTACGAGCAGTACTTC	CASALVPPGTGGAGFYEQYF
once	11	.	TRBV7-2	TRBJ1-4	TGTGCCAGCAGCTCCAGGGAAAAACTGTTTTTT	CASSSREKLFF
once	12	TRBD1	TRBV29-1	TRBJ1-2	TGCAGCTCCGGGGACAGGGATTATGGCTACACCTTC	CSSGDRDYGYTF
.	14	.	TRBV2	TRBJ2-7	TGTGCCAGCAACCAGGACGGGAGCTCCTACGAGCAGTACTTC	CASNQDGSSYEQYF
.	16	TRBD1	TRBV27	TRBJ1-1	TGTGCCAGCACCTCCCTAGGGGACAGACTGAACACTGAAGCTTTCTTT	CASTSLGDRLNTEAFF
.	18	TRBD2	TRBV6-4	TRBJ2-1	TGTGCCAGCAGTGAGGGGACTAGCGGGCGAGGATCCTACAATGAGCAGTTCTTC	CASSEGTSGRGSYNEQFF
.	15	.	TRBV7-9	TRBJ1-4	TGTGCCAGCAGCCGAGGGGGGAGGGCTGATGAAAAACTGTTTTTT	CASSRGGRADEKLFF
.	16	TRBD2	TRBV5-1	TRBJ2-5	TGCGCCAGCAGCTTGGCAGCGGGAAGGATTTTGGAGACCCAGTACTTC	CASSLAAGRILETQYF
few	14	TRBD1	TRBV5-6	TRBJ1-2	TGTGCCAGCAGATCGGACAGGGCGGATTGGGGCTACACCTTC	CASRSDRADWGYTF
.	14	.	TRBV7-3	TRBJ2-1	TGTGCCAGCTCCCGGGACTGGAGCAACAATGAGCAGTTCTTC	CASSRDWSNNEQFF
once	13	.	TRBV18	TRBJ2-5	TGTGCCACCACACGGGGCCCGAAAGAGACCCAGTACTTC	CATTRGPKETQYF
.	18	TRBD1	TRBV11-2	TRBJ1-4	TGTGCCAGCAGCTTATTCGCTTCGTCGGACAGGGAGGGTGAAAAACTGTTTTTT	CASSLFASSDREGEKLFF
.	12	TRBD2	TRBV7-2	TRBJ2-7	TGTGCCAGCCGACTGGGGGGGTACGAGCAGTACTTC	CASRLGGYEQYF
.	13	.	TRBV25-1	TRBJ2-5	TGTGCCAGCAGTGATGGGCCCCAAGAGACCCAGTACTTC	CASSDGPQETQYF
.	13	.	TRBV7-8	TRBJ2-7	TGTGCCAGCAGACGAAGCGGCGGGTACGAGCAGTACTTC	CASRRSGGYEQYF
.	14	TRBD1	TRBV10-1	TRBJ1-2	TGCGCCAGCCCACTGACAGGGGATTGCAATGGCTACACCTTC	CASPLTGDCNGYTF
.	16	.	TRBV7-9	TRBJ2-2	TGTGCCACCCCCAGAGGGCTAATCCTGAACACCGGGGAGCTGTTTTTT	CATPRGLILNTGELFF
.	16	.	TRBV7-2	TRBJ2-6	TGTGCCAGCAGCTTAGTATCGGGGTCTGGGGCCAACGTCCTGACTTTC	CASSLVSGSGANVLTF
.	11	.	TRBV30	TRBJ1-3	TGTGCCTGGACCGCTGGAAACACCATATATTTT	CAWTAGNTIYF
.	15	TRBD1	TRBV7-2	TRBJ1-5	TGTGCCAGCAGCTTAGATGCAGGGGGTAATCAGCCCCAGCATTTT	CASSLDAGGNQPQHF
.	12	TRBD1	TRBV19	TRBJ2-1	TGTGCCAGTAGAGACAGGGACAATGAGCAGTTCTTC	CASRDRDNEQFF